This TCR beta chain was sequenced in a study of response to subunit inactivated influenza vaccine. Study results and caveats: A suggestion made by the authors is that each seasonal influenza vaccination recruits few new T cells.

TCRdb fed the RT-PCR reads into MiXCR, producing one record per CDR3 protein. Among more than 450,000 distinct CDR3 sequences listed, less than 8% were seen once. This clonotype has at least ten counts. Its antigen is unidentified. Per the germline V gene, CDR1 is SGHAT and CDR2 is FQDESV (reference sequence). The CDR3 runs to 17 residues. Trimming at V came to 0 bases and at J to 1 base, leaving 6 bases not matched to a gene. This sequence originates from a man in his fifties or sixties who received an inactivated influenza vaccine. This chain joins TRBV11-1 and TRBJ2-7, with TRBD2 identical over 10 bases. The sample consisted of PBMCs from blood, taken around 25 months after vaccination. The CDR3 nucleotides are TGTGCCAGCAGCTTAGCAGACTGGACTAGCGGTTCCTACGAGCAGTACTTC. It yields the protein CASSLADWTSGSYEQYF.